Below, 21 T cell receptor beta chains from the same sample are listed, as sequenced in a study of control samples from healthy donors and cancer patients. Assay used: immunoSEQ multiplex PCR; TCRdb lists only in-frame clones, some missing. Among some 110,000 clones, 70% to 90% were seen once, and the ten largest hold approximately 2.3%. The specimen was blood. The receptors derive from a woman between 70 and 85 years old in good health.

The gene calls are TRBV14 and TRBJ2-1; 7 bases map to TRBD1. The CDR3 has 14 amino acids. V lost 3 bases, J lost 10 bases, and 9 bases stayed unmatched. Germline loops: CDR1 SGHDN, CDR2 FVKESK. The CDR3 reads CASSQATGVVEQFF. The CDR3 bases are TGTGCCAGCAGCCAGGCTACAGGGGTTGTGGAGCAGTTCTTC.

CDR3 coding DNA: TGCGCCAGCAGACAGGGAGGGTGGGACACTGAAGCTTTCTTT. This gives the protein CASRQGGWDTEAFF. This chain joins TRBV5-1 and TRBJ1-1, with TRBD1 as a possible D gene (6 bases). Germline V CDR1 and CDR2: SGHRS, YFSETQ. V was trimmed by 5 bases and J by 3 bases, leaving 14 bases between them. The CDR3 runs 14 residues.

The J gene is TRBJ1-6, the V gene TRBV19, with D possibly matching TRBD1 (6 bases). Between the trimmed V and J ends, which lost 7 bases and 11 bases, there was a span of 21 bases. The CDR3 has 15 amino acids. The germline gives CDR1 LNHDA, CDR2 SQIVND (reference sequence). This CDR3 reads CASTPVGGGLAPLHF. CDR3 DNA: TGTGCCAGTACCCCCGTTGGAGGGGGTTTGGCACCCCTCCACTTT.

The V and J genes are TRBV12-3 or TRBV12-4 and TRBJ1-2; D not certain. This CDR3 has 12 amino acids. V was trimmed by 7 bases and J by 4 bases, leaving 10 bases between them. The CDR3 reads CASTLLGYGYTF. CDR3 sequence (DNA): TGTGCCAGCACCCTCCTGGGCTATGGCTACACCTTC.

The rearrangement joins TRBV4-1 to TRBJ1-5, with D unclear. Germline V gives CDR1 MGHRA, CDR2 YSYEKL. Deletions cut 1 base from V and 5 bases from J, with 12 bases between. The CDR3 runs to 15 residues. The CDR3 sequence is CASSQVRGVYQPQHF. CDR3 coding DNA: TGCGCCAGCAGCCAAGTTCGGGGTGTCTATCAGCCCCAGCATTTT.

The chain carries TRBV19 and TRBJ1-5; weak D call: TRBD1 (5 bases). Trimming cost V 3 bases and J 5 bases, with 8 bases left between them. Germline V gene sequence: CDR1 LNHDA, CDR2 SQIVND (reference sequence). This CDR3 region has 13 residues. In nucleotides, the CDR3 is TGTGCCAGTAGTATCAGGGCGGATCAGCCCCAGCATTTT. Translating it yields CASSIRADQPQHF.

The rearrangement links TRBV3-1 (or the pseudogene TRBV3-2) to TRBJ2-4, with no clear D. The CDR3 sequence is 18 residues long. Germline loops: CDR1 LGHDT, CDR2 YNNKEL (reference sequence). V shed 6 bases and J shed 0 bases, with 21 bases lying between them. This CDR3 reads CASSPLRSNYLAKNIQYF. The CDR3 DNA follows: TGTGCCAGCAGTCCTCTACGGTCTAACTATCTAGCCAAAAACATTCAGTACTTC.

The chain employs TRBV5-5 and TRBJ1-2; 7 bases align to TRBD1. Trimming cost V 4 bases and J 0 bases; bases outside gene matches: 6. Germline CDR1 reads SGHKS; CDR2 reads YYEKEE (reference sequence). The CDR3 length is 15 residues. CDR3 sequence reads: CASSLETGANYGYTF. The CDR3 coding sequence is TGTGCCAGCAGCCTTGAAACAGGGGCTAACTATGGCTACACCTTC.

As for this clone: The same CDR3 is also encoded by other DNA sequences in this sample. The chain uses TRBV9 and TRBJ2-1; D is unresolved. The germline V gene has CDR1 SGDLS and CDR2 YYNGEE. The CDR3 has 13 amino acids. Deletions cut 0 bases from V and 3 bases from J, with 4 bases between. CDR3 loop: CASSVAGYNEQFF. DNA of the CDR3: TGTGCCAGCAGCGTAGCGGGCTACAATGAGCAGTTCTTC.

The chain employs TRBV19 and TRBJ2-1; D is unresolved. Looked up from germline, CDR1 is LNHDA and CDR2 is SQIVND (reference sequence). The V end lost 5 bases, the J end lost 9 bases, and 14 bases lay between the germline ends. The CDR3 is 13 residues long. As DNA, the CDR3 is TGTGCCAGTAGTCCAGGTTGGACCGGTGAGCAGTTCTTC. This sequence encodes CASSPGWTGEQFF.

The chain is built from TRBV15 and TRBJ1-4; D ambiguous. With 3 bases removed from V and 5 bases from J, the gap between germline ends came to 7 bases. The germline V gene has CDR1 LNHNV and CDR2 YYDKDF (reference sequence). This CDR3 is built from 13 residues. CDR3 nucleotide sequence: TGTGCCACCAGCAGGACCTCCAATGAAAAACTGTTTTTT. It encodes CATSRTSNEKLFF. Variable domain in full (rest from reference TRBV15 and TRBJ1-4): DAMVIQNPRYQVTQFGKPVTLSCSQTLNHNVMYWYQQKSSQAPKLLFHYYDKDFNNEADTPDNFQSRRPNTSFCFLDIRSPGLGDTAMYLCATSRTSNEKLFFGSGTQLSVL.

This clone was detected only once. In DNA, the CDR3 is TGCGCCAGCAGCAACCGGACTAGCGGTAATGAGCAGTTCTTC. Its protein product is CASSNRTSGNEQFF. The chain combines TRBV5-1 with TRBJ2-1, with 10 bases matching TRBD2. The CDR3 contains 14 residues. With 4 bases clipped from V and 7 bases from J, the junction kept 5 bases outside the gene matches. Germline V gene data show CDR1 as SGHRS and CDR2 as YFSETQ.

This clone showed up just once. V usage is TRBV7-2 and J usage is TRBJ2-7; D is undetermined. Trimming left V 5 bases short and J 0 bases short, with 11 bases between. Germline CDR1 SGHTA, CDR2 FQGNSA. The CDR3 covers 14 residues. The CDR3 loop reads CASSPRLVSYEQYF. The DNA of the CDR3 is TGTGCCAGCAGCCCAAGACTGGTCTCCTACGAGCAGTACTTC.

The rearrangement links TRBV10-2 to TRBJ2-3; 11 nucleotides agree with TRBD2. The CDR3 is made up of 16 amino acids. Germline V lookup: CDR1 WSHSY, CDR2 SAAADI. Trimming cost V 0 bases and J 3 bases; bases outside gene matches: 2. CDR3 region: CASSESASGGTDTQYF. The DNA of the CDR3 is TGCGCCAGCAGTGAGTCAGCTAGCGGGGGGACAGATACGCAGTATTTT.

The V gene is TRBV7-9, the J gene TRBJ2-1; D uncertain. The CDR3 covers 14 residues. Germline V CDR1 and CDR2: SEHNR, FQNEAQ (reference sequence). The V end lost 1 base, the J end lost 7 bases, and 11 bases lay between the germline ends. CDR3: CASSLVLGWNEQFF. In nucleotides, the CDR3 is TGTGCCAGCAGCTTAGTGCTAGGTTGGAATGAGCAGTTCTTC.

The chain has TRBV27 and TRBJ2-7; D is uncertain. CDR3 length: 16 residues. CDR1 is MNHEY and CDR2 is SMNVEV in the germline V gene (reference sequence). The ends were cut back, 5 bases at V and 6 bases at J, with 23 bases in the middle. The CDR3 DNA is TGTGCCAGCAGTCTCACGAGTCGTGAACCCCTCTCCGAGCAGTACTTC. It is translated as CASSLTSREPLSEQYF.

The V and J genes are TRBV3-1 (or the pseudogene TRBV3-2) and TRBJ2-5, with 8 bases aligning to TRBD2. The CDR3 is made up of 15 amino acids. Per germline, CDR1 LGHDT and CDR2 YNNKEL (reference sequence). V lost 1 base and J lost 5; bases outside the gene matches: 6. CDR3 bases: TGTGCCAGCAGCCAAGTAGCGGGAAGTGCGGAGACCCAGTACTTC. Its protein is CASSQVAGSAETQYF.

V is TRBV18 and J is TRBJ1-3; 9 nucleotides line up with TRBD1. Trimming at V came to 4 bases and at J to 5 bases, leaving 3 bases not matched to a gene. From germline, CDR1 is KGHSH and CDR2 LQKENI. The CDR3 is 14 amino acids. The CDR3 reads CASSHRGPRNTIYF. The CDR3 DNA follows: TGTGCCAGCTCACACAGGGGGCCTAGAAACACCATATATTTT. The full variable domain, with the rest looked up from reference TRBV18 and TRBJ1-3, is NAGVMQNPRHLVRRRGQEARLRCSPMKGHSHVYWYRQLPEEGLKFMVYLQKENIIDESGMPKERFSAEFPKEGPSILRIQQVVRGDSAAYFCASSHRGPRNTIYFGEGSWLTVV.

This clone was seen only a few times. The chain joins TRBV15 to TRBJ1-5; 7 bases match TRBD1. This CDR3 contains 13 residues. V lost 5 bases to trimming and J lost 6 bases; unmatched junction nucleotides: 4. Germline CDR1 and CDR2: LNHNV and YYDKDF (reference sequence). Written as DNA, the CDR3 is TGTGCCACCAGCCCAGGGGGGCGTCAGCCCCAGCATTTT. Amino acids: CATSPGGRQPQHF.

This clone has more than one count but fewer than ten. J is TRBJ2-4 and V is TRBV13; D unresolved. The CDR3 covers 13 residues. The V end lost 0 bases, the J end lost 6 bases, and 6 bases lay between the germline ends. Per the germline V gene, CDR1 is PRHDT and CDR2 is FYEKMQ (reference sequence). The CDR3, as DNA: TGTGCCAGCAGCTTAGGTTCGGTAAACATTCAGTACTTC. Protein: CASSLGSVNIQYF.

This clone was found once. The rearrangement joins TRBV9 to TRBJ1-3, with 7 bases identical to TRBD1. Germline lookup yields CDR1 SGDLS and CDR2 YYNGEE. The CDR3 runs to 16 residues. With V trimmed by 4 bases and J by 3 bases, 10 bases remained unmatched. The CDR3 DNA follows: TGTGCCAGCAGCCCAACCGCACAGGGGAATGGAAACACCATATATTTT. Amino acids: CASSPTAQGNGNTIYF.